This T cell receptor beta chain was obtained from a study of blood T cells in healthy people across ages. Regarding the study as a whole: Measured against age, TCR beta diversity per million T cells decreased in a roughly linear manner.

Germline V gene data show CDR1 as SGHTA and CDR2 as FQGNSA. This CDR3 region has 14 residues. J was trimmed by 8 bases and V by 5 bases; bases with no gene match: 7. Per-sample PBMC isolation yielded at least 6 million cells. Through a sample-barcoded 5' primer and a J-beta primer mix, a second PCR was run for roughly 6 to 12 cycles. With 12 random nucleotides, a template-switch adaptor tagged each individual cDNA molecule. MiXCR, applied by TCRdb to the 5' RACE reads, yields one record per CDR3 protein. The data hold over 1,200,000 distinct CDR3 sequences, with approximately 60% observed a single time. This clonotype has a handful of counts. Its antigen remains unknown.

The gene calls are TRBV7-2 and TRBJ2-1, with 9 bases aligning to TRBD1. The receptor was isolated from a man aged 18 to 35 in good health. The specimen sequenced was blood. For the CDR3, the DNA is TGTGCCAGCAGCGGTACAGGGGGCGTCTATGAGCAGTTCTTC. Translation: CASSGTGGVYEQFF. Full variable domain (rest looked up from reference TRBV7-2 and TRBJ2-1): GAGVSQSPSNKVTEKGKDVELRCDPISGHTALYWYRQSLGQGLEFLIYFQGNSAPDKSGLPSDRFSAERTGGSVSTLTIQRTQQEDSAVYLCASSGTGGVYEQFFGPGTRLTVL.